What follows describes a single T cell receptor (beta chain). The data are from a study of blood T cell repertoires in COVID-19. Study context: Material from acute and convalescent COVID-19 was sourced from the United States, Italy and Spain. Sources were T cells, B-cell-depleted T cells, or PBMCs; the material itself was cDNA or gDNA.

In the authors' methods: Reference gene primer amplification yielded estimated nucleated cell counts. Generated by immunoSEQ multiplex PCR, the TCRdb table keeps only in-frame clones and is missing some. V and J calls and clone size are as listed in that table; D and trimming were resolved from the DNA. The sample holds about 200,000 clones, around nine tenths seen once. The sequenced sample consisted of peripheral blood. This TCR derives from a man aged 55 to 70 who had recovered from COVID-19.

The CDR3 DNA sequence: TGTGCCAGCAGCTTGGGAGGGGGATGGACCGGGGAGCTGTTTTTT. Its translation: CASSLGGGWTGELFF. The chain employs TRBV7-2 and TRBJ2-2; a weak D match, TRBD2 (7 bases). Germline values: CDR1 SGHTA, CDR2 FQGNSA. The V gene lost 3 bases and the J gene lost 5 bases, with 13 bases spanning the gap. The CDR3 is 15 residues long.